This passage covers 6 T cell receptor beta chains from one sample sequenced in a study of shared clonotypes between healthy human individuals. TCRdb's copy holds only in-frame clones and misses some; the assay was immunoSEQ multiplex PCR. The sample consists of nearly 500,000 clones, around 78% of them appearing once. Source material: PBMCs. These receptors all come from a woman in her 40s in good health. Some clones in this sample may be carry-over from other donors' samples.

The chain recombines TRBV7-3 with TRBJ2-1, with D possibly matching TRBD1 (5 bases). CDR1 is SGHTA, CDR2 FQGTGA, per germline. CDR3 length: 13 amino acids. Between the trimmed V and J ends, which lost 1 base and 9 bases, there was a span of 10 bases. The DNA for the CDR3 is TGTGCCAGCAGCTTAAACTGGGGCACTGAGCAGTTCTTC. This sequence encodes CASSLNWGTEQFF.

In DNA, the CDR3 is TGCGCCAGCAGTGAGACACGGACAGGGGCTGAAGCTTTCTTT. It codes for CASSETRTGAEAFF. The rearrangement links TRBV10-1 to TRBJ1-1; 9 positions agree with TRBD1. J gave up 6 bases and V 2 bases, and 4 bases lay outside the gene matches. The CDR3 has 14 residues. Germline assignment: CDR1 WNHNN and CDR2 SYGVQD (reference sequence).

The chain couples TRBV7-6 to TRBJ1-2, with D perhaps matching TRBD1 (5 bases). The CDR3 is 14 amino acids. The V end lost 2 bases, the J end lost 7 bases, and 14 bases lay between the germline ends. The V gene's germline CDR1 is SGHVS and CDR2 FNYEAQ. The CDR3 spells CASSLLGGTRGYTF. The DNA for the CDR3 is TGTGCCAGCAGCTTACTGGGTGGGACTCGTGGCTACACCTTC.

The J gene is TRBJ2-3, the V gene TRBV18; D gene unclear. The CDR3 is made up of 12 amino acids. Trimming shortened V by 4 bases and J by 2 bases, and 4 bases separated the two germline ends. CDR1 is KGHSH, CDR2 LQKENI, per germline. CDR3 DNA sequence: TGTGCCAGCTCACTACTCACAGATACGCAGTATTTT. This codes for CASSLLTDTQYF.

The rearrangement uses TRBV6-1 and TRBJ2-7; unclear D gene. With 1 base removed from V and 2 bases from J, the gap between germline ends came to 9 bases. The CDR3 totals 14 residues. CDR1 is MNHNS and CDR2 is SASEGT in the germline V gene. CDR3 nucleotides: TGTGCCAGCAGTGAAGTTACTATCCCCTACGAGCAGTACTTC. Translation: CASSEVTIPYEQYF.

This chain links TRBV11-2 with TRBJ2-2; D not resolved. The CDR3 has 14 residues. V lost 5 bases, J lost 7 bases, and 14 bases lay in between. The germline gives CDR1 SGHAT, CDR2 FQNNGV. The CDR3 spells CASSPVRSDGELFF. The CDR3, as DNA: TGTGCCAGCAGCCCCGTGAGGAGTGACGGGGAGCTGTTTTTT.